These T cell receptor beta chains were read from a single sample in a study of CDR3 diversity in severe acne. From the PCR reads, TCRdb called clonotypes with MiXCR, one entry per CDR3 protein. The data hold roughly 100,000 distinct CDR3 sequences, with 51% observed a single time. The sample consisted of blood. The receptors were gathered from a male donor with acne. Both conserved end residues are part of each CDR3. A D gene is named only where the DNA matches it firmly. Some rows have no size entry. The others give once, few or many, or a class for an expanded clone.

>TRBJ1-4|-|TRBD1|TRBV25-1
CASSTGTGDEKLFF
TGTGCCAGCAGCACCGGGACAGGGGATGAAAAACTGTTTTTT
>TRBJ2-7|-|TRBD2|TRBV7-9
CASSFSGSGEQYF
TGTGCCAGCAGCTTTAGCGGGAGCGGCGAGCAGTACTTC
>TRBJ2-5|many|-|TRBV9
CASSELAHRQETQYF
TGTGCCAGCAGCGAACTAGCTCACCGCCAAGAGACCCAGTACTTC
>TRBJ1-1|many|TRBD1|TRBV5-5
CASSYIRTGAGTEAFF
TGTGCCAGCAGCTATATTAGGACAGGGGCGGGGACTGAAGCTTTCTTT
>TRBJ2-7|once|TRBD1|TRBV10-3
CAISEPRGQHSYEQYF
TGTGCCATCAGTGAGCCGAGGGGACAGCACTCCTACGAGCAGTACTTC
>TRBJ1-2|few|-|TRBV2
CASRALPGATQDYGYTF
TGTGCCAGCAGGGCCCTTCCCGGGGCGACACAAGACTATGGCTACACCTTC
>TRBJ1-2|-|-|TRBV2
CASQVGAGYGYTF
TGTGCCAGCCAGGTCGGCGCGGGCTATGGCTACACCTTC
>TRBJ2-2|-|TRBD2|TRBV29-1
CSAGTSGMGELFF
TGCAGCGCCGGGACTAGCGGGATGGGGGAGCTGTTTTTT
>TRBJ2-7|-|-|TRBV20-1
CSARVGTLGEQYF
TGCAGTGCTAGAGTTGGCACCTTGGGTGAGCAGTACTTC
>TRBJ2-7|once|TRBD1|TRBV10-3
CAIKEDRGFYEQYF
TGTGCCATCAAGGAGGACAGGGGGTTCTACGAGCAGTACTTC
>TRBJ2-5|few|-|TRBV4-1
CASSQDGDGETQYF
TGCGCCAGCAGCCAAGATGGGGATGGGGAGACCCAGTACTTC
>TRBJ2-5|-|TRBD1|TRBV15
CATTQWGQGTETQYF
TGTGCCACCACCCAATGGGGACAGGGGACAGAGACCCAGTACTTC
>TRBJ2-6|once|TRBD2|TRBV7-9
CASSTRGSGMAGANVLTF
TGTGCCAGCAGCACCCGGGGTAGCGGGATGGCTGGAGCCAACGTCCTGACTTTC
>TRBJ1-1|-|-|TRBV24-1
CATSEDLDSEAFF
TGTGCCACCAGTGAGGACCTGGATAGTGAAGCTTTCTTT
>TRBJ2-7|-|TRBD2|TRBV2
CAWKTSGGGYEQYF
TGTGCCTGGAAAACTAGCGGGGGAGGCTACGAGCAGTACTTC
>TRBJ1-2|-|TRBD1|TRBV2
CASMLGQGGYGYTF
TGTGCCAGCATGCTAGGACAGGGGGGTTATGGCTACACCTTC
>TRBJ1-6|-|TRBD1|TRBV7-2
CASSRGPRGINSPLHF
TGTGCCAGCAGCCGAGGTCCCAGGGGGATTAATTCACCCCTCCACTTT
>TRBJ2-5|many|-|TRBV7-8
CASSSMRQETQYF
TGTGCCAGCAGCTCTATGCGGCAAGAGACCCAGTACTTC
>TRBJ2-7|-|-|TRBV6-2/TRBV6-3
CASRGLPGYEQYF
TGTGCCAGCAGAGGACTCCCTGGCTACGAGCAGTACTTC
>TRBJ2-7|medium-sized|TRBD2|TRBV5-1
CASSLLAGHEQYF
TGCGCCAGCAGCTTACTAGCGGGACACGAGCAGTACTTC
>TRBJ1-6|medium-sized|-|TRBV20-1
CSARDPRAPRGSPLHF
TGCAGTGCTAGAGATCCAAGGGCACCTAGGGGTTCACCCCTCCACTTT
>TRBJ2-7|-|TRBD1|TRBV10-3
CAISESVGQGYEQYF
TGTGCCATCAGTGAGTCTGTGGGACAGGGCTACGAGCAGTACTTC
>TRBJ2-5|few|-|TRBV7-7
CASSLAGSLQETQYF
TGTGCTAGCAGCTTAGCAGGCAGTCTCCAAGAGACCCAGTACTTC
>TRBJ2-7|-|TRBD1|TRBV11-2
CASSTGAPGEQYF
TGTGCCAGCAGCACAGGGGCCCCGGGGGAGCAGTACTTC
>TRBJ2-1|-|-|TRBV7-9
CASSLAVSLNNEQFF
TGTGCCAGCAGCTTAGCAGTGTCCTTGAACAATGAGCAGTTCTTC
>TRBJ2-7|-|TRBD1|TRBV25-1
CASSAPGTGAEQYF
TGTGCCAGCAGTGCTCCCGGGACAGGGGCCGAGCAGTACTTC
>TRBJ2-7|-|-|TRBV20-1
CSAELRDKTYEQYF
TGCAGTGCCGAGCTCCGGGACAAGACCTACGAGCAGTACTTC
>TRBJ2-7|-|TRBD2|TRBV20-1
CSARDVTSGAGSYEQYF
TGCAGTGCTAGAGATGTAACCAGCGGGGCCGGCTCCTACGAGCAGTACTTC
>TRBJ2-2|many|-|TRBV24-1
CATSDLTDTGELFF
TGTGCCACCAGTGATTTGACAGACACCGGGGAGCTGTTTTTT
>TRBJ1-6|many|-|TRBV11-3
CASREDHNSPLHF
TGTGCCAGCAGGGAGGATCATAATTCACCCCTCCACTTT
>TRBJ1-3|few|TRBD1|TRBV28
CASSFRTGRTGNTIYF
TGTGCCAGCAGTTTCCGGACAGGCAGGACTGGAAACACCATATATTTT
>TRBJ2-7|-|-|TRBV14
CASSRGVLASYEQYF
TGTGCCAGCAGCCGAGGGGTCCTTGCCTCCTACGAGCAGTACTTC
>TRBJ2-1|-|TRBD2|TRBV5-4
CASSLGLAGNNEQFF
TGTGCCAGCAGCTTGGGACTAGCGGGAAACAATGAGCAGTTCTTC
>TRBJ2-6|-|-|TRBV28
CASTTSAGTNVLTF
TGTGCCAGTACCACCTCAGCTGGGACCAACGTCCTGACTTTC
>TRBJ1-3|few|-|TRBV9
CASSVEAGPSGNTIYF
TGTGCCAGCAGCGTAGAGGCAGGGCCCTCTGGAAACACCATATATTTT
>TRBJ2-5|-|-|TRBV7-6
CASSLASAETQYF
TGTGCCAGCAGCTTAGCGTCGGCGGAGACCCAGTACTTC
>TRBJ2-1|-|-|TRBV9
CASSVVVGSHNEQFF
TGTGCCAGCAGCGTAGTTGTGGGGAGCCACAATGAGCAGTTCTTC
>TRBJ2-5|few|-|TRBV11-2
CASSLSASSPVSKETQYF
TGTGCCAGCAGCTTATCCGCGTCCAGTCCGGTATCTAAAGAGACCCAGTACTTC
>TRBJ1-6|many|-|TRBV27
CASSQVAGWGGSPLHF
TGTGCCAGCAGTCAAGTGGCGGGATGGGGGGGTTCACCCCTCCACTTT
>TRBJ1-5|-|-|TRBV19
CASSDGRGFQPQHF
TGTGCCAGTAGTGACGGGAGGGGTTTTCAGCCCCAGCATTTT
>TRBJ1-3|few|-|TRBV20-1
CSARVSGLANTIYF
TGCAGTGCTAGGGTCTCGGGACTAGCGAACACCATATATTTT
>TRBJ1-6|few|-|TRBV7-9
CASNSGVDNSPLHF
TGTGCCAGCAACTCAGGGGTTGACAATTCACCCCTCCACTTT
>TRBJ1-1|-|-|TRBV7-8
CASSLSTYTEAFF
TGTGCCAGCAGCTTATCTACGTACACTGAAGCTTTCTTT
>TRBJ1-5|many|-|TRBV10-2
CASTLSRNQPQHF
TGCGCCAGCACCCTAAGCAGAAATCAGCCCCAGCATTTT
>TRBJ2-2|-|-|TRBV10-2
CASREREGTGELFF
TGCGCCAGCAGGGAGCGAGAAGGCACCGGGGAGCTGTTTTTT
>TRBJ1-2|few|-|TRBV6-5
CASSYSEVGGYGYTF
TGTGCCAGCAGTTACTCGGAGGTTGGGGGTTATGGCTACACCTTC
>TRBJ2-7|few|-|TRBV29-1
CSPWTDSSYEQYF
TGCAGCCCTTGGACCGATAGCTCCTACGAGCAGTACTTC
>TRBJ1-6|few|TRBD1|TRBV10-3
CAITGQGQSPLHF
TGTGCCATCACGGGACAGGGGCAGTCGCCCCTCCACTTT
>TRBJ2-7|-|-|TRBV15
CATRRDGSSYEQYF
TGTGCCACCAGACGAGACGGGAGCTCCTACGAGCAGTACTTC
>TRBJ1-4|-|-|TRBV10-3
CASSEVTGAGEKLFF
TGTGCCAGCAGTGAAGTGACAGGAGCCGGGGAAAAACTGTTTTTT